This T cell receptor (beta chain) was documented in a study of PD-1 blockade in classical Hodgkin lymphoma. A word on this clone: As yet, its antigen is unknown.

Broader study findings: Before treatment, complete responders showed about the same diversity as newly diagnosed patients. While CD8+ TCR diversity did not rise significantly by C4D1, CD4+ TCR diversity did. Newly diagnosed patients had baseline TCR diversity that was reportedly lower than that of healthy donors.

The method was immunoSEQ multiplex PCR; TCRdb's version includes in-frame clones alone and lacks a portion of them. The data contain some 60,000 clones, 80% to 90% of them seen just once; the ten biggest clones take up around 16%. Every patient relapsed after autologous stem cell transplantation, and brentuximab vedotin exposure varied. Germline-derived CDR1 and CDR2 are MNHEY and SVGAGI. V dropped 7 bases and J dropped 5; count of bases not matched to a gene: 7. CDR3 length equals 14 residues. The sample in question was peripheral blood mononuclear cells (PBMCs), obtained at baseline. V is TRBV6-5 and J is TRBJ2-5; 10 bases match TRBD2. The sequence was obtained from a human donor with classical Hodgkin lymphoma. In nucleotides, the CDR3 is TGTGCCAGCACTATAAGCGGGGGGGCTGAGACCCAGTACTTC. It translates to CASTISGGAETQYF.